This T cell receptor beta chain was recovered during a study of T cell responses to AZD1222 COVID-19 vaccine. Across the whole study: Second-dose timings of about 4 or about 12 weeks were pooled.

Generated by immunoSEQ multiplex PCR, the TCRdb table keeps only in-frame clones and is missing some. This table holds 120,000 to 150,000 clones, approximately 90% found once. The CDR3 length is 15 residues. Germline CDR1 reads SEHNR; CDR2 reads FQNEAQ (reference sequence). V was clipped by 4 bases and J by 8 bases, with 18 bases between them. Material: peripheral blood, obtained on day 0 of AZD1222 vaccination. The chain employs TRBV7-9 and TRBJ2-1, with a weak D call TRBD2 (5 bases). This sequence was found in an adult in good health. CDR3 sequence: CASSSTRLAVDEQFF. The CDR3 DNA is TGTGCCAGCAGCTCCACGAGGCTAGCTGTTGATGAGCAGTTCTTC.